Listed below are T cell receptor beta chains from one sample, sequenced in a study of T-cell memory formation after mild COVID-19. TCRdb recomputed calls from the 5' RACE reads with MiXCR, one row per CDR3 protein. This table holds 450,000 to 650,000 distinct CDR3 sequences, about 20% found once. The sequenced sample was PBMCs or a T cell subset sorted from them (not recorded which). These receptors were collected from an adult woman who had mild COVID-19 (a few samples of this study predate the infection). Cell type and time point are not known. Both conserved end residues are part of each CDR3. D genes are given only for firm matches. Expanded clones are given a class, and other clones once, few, many or no size at all.

TRBV30	NA	TRBJ2-2	TRBD1	CAWSGQGNTGELFF	TGTGCCTGGAGTGGACAGGGGAACACCGGGGAGCTGTTTTTT
TRBV24-1	many	TRBJ2-1	NA	CATSGPGGYEQFF	TGTGCCACCAGTGGACCAGGAGGTTATGAGCAGTTCTTC
TRBV12-3/TRBV12-4	few	TRBJ1-2	NA	CASTLTGTHGYTF	TGTGCCAGCACCCTGACCGGGACACATGGCTACACCTTC
TRBV2	many	TRBJ2-5	TRBD1	CASAKGAGETQYF	TGTGCCAGCGCAAAGGGGGCGGGAGAGACCCAGTACTTC
TRBV20-1	many	TRBJ2-3	TRBD2	CSASDGLAGGYTQYF	TGCAGTGCTAGTGACGGACTAGCGGGGGGGTATACGCAGTATTTT
TRBV7-3	few	TRBJ2-2	NA	CASSYFRDATGELFF	TGTGCCAGCAGTTATTTCCGGGACGCCACCGGGGAGCTGTTTTTT
TRBV7-9	few	TRBJ2-7	NA	CASSHLGNGSYEQYF	TGTGCCAGCAGCCACCTCGGGAATGGCTCCTACGAGCAGTACTTC
TRBV5-4	NA	TRBJ2-3	NA	CASGVVAADTQYF	TGTGCCAGCGGAGTAGTCGCGGCAGATACGCAGTATTTT
TRBV19	NA	TRBJ1-4	NA	CASSAGGGANEKLFF	TGTGCCAGTAGTGCTGGCGGGGGAGCTAATGAAAAACTGTTTTTT
TRBV21-1	NA	TRBJ1-1	NA	CASGRARDSEAFF	TGTGCCAGCGGCCGGGCACGGGACAGCGAAGCTTTCTTT
TRBV9	few	TRBJ2-1	TRBD2	CASSVDSGDYNEQFF	TGTGCCAGCAGCGTAGACAGCGGGGACTACAATGAGCAGTTCTTC
TRBV7-2	NA	TRBJ1-2	NA	CASSPAPNYGYTF	TGTGCCAGCAGCCCCGCACCTAACTATGGCTACACCTTC
TRBV7-2	once	TRBJ1-2	NA	CASSWRRDIPGYTF	TGTGCCAGCAGCTGGCGCCGGGACATCCCGGGCTACACCTTC
TRBV11-3	NA	TRBJ2-3	NA	CASSWGWEGGTDTQYF	TGTGCCAGCAGCTGGGGTTGGGAAGGGGGCACAGATACGCAGTATTTT
TRBV20-1	many	TRBJ2-1	TRBD2	CSAYLSGRVYNEQFF	TGCAGTGCTTACCTTAGCGGGAGGGTCTACAATGAGCAGTTCTTC
TRBV5-5	once	TRBJ2-7	NA	CASSLVGANYEQYF	TGTGCCAGCAGCTTGGTTGGGGCTAACTACGAGCAGTACTTC
TRBV3-1	few	TRBJ2-7	NA	CASSSRPDSYEQYF	TGTGCCAGCAGCTCCCGCCCAGATTCCTACGAGCAGTACTTC
TRBV6-2/TRBV6-3	few	TRBJ2-7	NA	CASSYYRASSYEQYF	TGTGCCAGCAGTTATTACAGGGCCAGCTCCTACGAGCAGTACTTC
TRBV12-3/TRBV12-4	few	TRBJ2-5	NA	CASRLRGSETQYF	TGTGCCAGCAGACTCAGGGGAAGTGAGACCCAGTACTTC
TRBV7-9	NA	TRBJ2-1	NA	CASSLVAGTYNNEQFF	TGTGCCAGCAGCTTGGTGGCCGGGACATATAACAATGAGCAGTTCTTC
TRBV7-2	NA	TRBJ2-3	TRBD2	CASSFGTSGRGGTDTQYF	TGTGCCAGCAGCTTCGGGACTAGCGGGAGAGGGGGCACAGATACGCAGTATTTT
TRBV29-1	NA	TRBJ2-3	TRBD2	CSGGLAGVGTDTQYF	TGCAGCGGGGGACTAGCGGGGGTTGGCACAGATACGCAGTATTTT
TRBV10-2	NA	TRBJ2-1	NA	CASSVLGYPGDEQFF	TGCGCCAGCAGTGTCCTTGGGTACCCCGGGGATGAGCAGTTCTTC
TRBV5-1	few	TRBJ2-1	TRBD1	CASSWAGTGDNEQFF	TGCGCCAGCAGCTGGGCCGGGACAGGGGACAATGAGCAGTTCTTC
TRBV15	few	TRBJ1-1	NA	CATSIWTGNTEAFF	TGTGCCACCAGCATATGGACGGGGAACACTGAAGCTTTCTTT
TRBV4-1	NA	TRBJ2-7	TRBD1	CASSQATGEPYEQYF	TGCGCCAGCAGCCAGGCGACAGGGGAGCCCTACGAGCAGTACTTC
TRBV15	NA	TRBJ2-6	TRBD1	CATSRGRDRGDGANVLTF	TGTGCCACCAGCAGAGGCCGGGACAGGGGGGATGGGGCCAACGTCCTGACTTTC
TRBV7-2	NA	TRBJ2-1	TRBD1	CASKTGFLSYNEQFF	TGTGCCAGCAAGACAGGGTTCCTTTCCTACAATGAGCAGTTCTTC
TRBV4-1	NA	TRBJ2-7	TRBD1	CASSRSGTGMSYEQYF	TGCGCCAGCAGCAGGTCAGGGACAGGGATGTCCTACGAGCAGTACTTC
TRBV7-6	NA	TRBJ2-3	TRBD2	CASSSGLGLDTQYF	TGTGCCAGCAGCTCTGGACTAGGGCTGGATACGCAGTATTTT
TRBV12-3/TRBV12-4	few	TRBJ2-1	TRBD2	CASSPPTSGSLNEQFF	TGTGCCAGCAGTCCGCCGACTAGCGGGAGTTTGAATGAGCAGTTCTTC
TRBV7-8	once	TRBJ2-2	NA	CASSLAFRGPPNTGELFF	TGTGCCAGCAGCTTAGCCTTTAGGGGACCACCCAACACCGGGGAGCTGTTTTTT
TRBV11-3	few	TRBJ2-1	NA	CASSSEGLLDNEQFF	TGTGCCAGCAGCAGCGAGGGCCTCCTCGACAATGAGCAGTTCTTC
TRBV30	NA	TRBJ2-5	NA	CAWSVEETQYF	TGTGCCTGGAGTGTAGAGGAGACCCAGTACTTC
TRBV25-1	few	TRBJ2-1	NA	CASSDLPKGIDYNEQFF	TGTGCCAGCAGTGACCTCCCTAAAGGGATCGACTACAATGAGCAGTTCTTC
TRBV6-5	few	TRBJ1-4	NA	CASRRTTNEKLFF	TGTGCCAGCCGAAGGACTACTAATGAAAAACTGTTTTTT
TRBV20-1	NA	TRBJ2-2	NA	CSARRLNTGELFF	TGCAGTGCTAGACGTCTGAACACCGGGGAGCTGTTTTTT
TRBV29-1	few	TRBJ2-2	TRBD1	CSVDGQGAGELFF	TGCAGCGTTGACGGACAGGGGGCCGGGGAGCTGTTTTTT
TRBV12-3/TRBV12-4	NA	TRBJ2-7	NA	CASSRGLRGPSPQQYF	TGTGCCAGCAGCCGCGGTCTGCGGGGTCCAAGCCCACAGCAGTACTTC
TRBV10-3	few	TRBJ2-1	TRBD2	CAILAREGLNSYNEQFF	TGTGCCATCTTAGCTCGGGAGGGCTTAAACTCCTACAATGAGCAGTTCTTC
TRBV5-1	few	TRBJ2-7	NA	CASSLGSLEDEQYF	TGCGCCAGCAGCTTGGGAAGCCTCGAGGACGAGCAGTACTTC
TRBV3-1	many	TRBJ2-1	TRBD2	CASSQEGLAGGLSNEQFF	TGTGCCAGCAGCCAAGAGGGACTAGCGGGAGGGCTCAGCAATGAGCAGTTCTTC
TRBV5-6	NA	TRBJ2-7	NA	CASSPPQPPAEQYF	TGTGCCAGCAGCCCCCCCCAGCCTCCTGCCGAGCAGTACTTC
TRBV12-3/TRBV12-4	NA	TRBJ2-3	NA	CASSLLLGTDTQYF	TGTGCCAGCAGTTTACTCCTGGGAACAGATACGCAGTATTTT
TRBV20-1	NA	TRBJ1-5	NA	CSARRDGGIQPQHF	TGCAGTGCTCGCCGGGACGGGGGGATTCAGCCCCAGCATTTT
TRBV7-6	NA	TRBJ1-2	NA	CASSSTRGGGYTF	TGTGCCAGCAGCTCTACGAGGGGGGGAGGCTACACCTTC
TRBV12-3/TRBV12-4	NA	TRBJ1-2	TRBD1	CASTGDRVTNYGYTF	TGTGCCAGCACCGGGGACAGGGTTACTAACTATGGCTACACCTTC
TRBV20-1	NA	TRBJ2-7	NA	CSAFTGPRPNEQYF	TGCAGTGCTTTCACCGGGCCCCGACCCAACGAGCAGTACTTC
TRBV12-3/TRBV12-4	many	TRBJ2-1	TRBD2	CASSQSGGAYNEQFF	TGTGCCAGCAGCCAAAGCGGGGGGGCGTACAATGAGCAGTTCTTC
TRBV2	NA	TRBJ1-1	NA	CATTRETNTEAFF	TGTGCCACCACCCGGGAGACGAACACTGAAGCTTTCTTT
TRBV7-9	NA	TRBJ1-4	TRBD1	CASSPRDSGKEKLFF	TGTGCCAGCAGCCCTCGGGACAGCGGGAAGGAAAAACTGTTTTTT
TRBV19	NA	TRBJ1-1	TRBD1	CAIRQGHNTEAFF	TGTGCCATACGACAGGGCCACAACACTGAAGCTTTCTTT
TRBV5-1	NA	TRBJ1-1	TRBD1	CASTPTDRGPDEAFF	TGCGCCAGCACTCCAACTGACAGGGGGCCTGATGAAGCTTTCTTT
TRBV27	few	TRBJ1-2	TRBD1	CASSLAGGRTGGGYTF	TGTGCCAGCAGTTTAGCAGGCGGAAGGACAGGGGGTGGCTACACCTTC
TRBV6-1	NA	TRBJ1-5	NA	CASHGGTLLNQPQHF	TGTGCCAGCCACGGGGGGACCCTTCTCAATCAGCCCCAGCATTTT
TRBV29-1	few	TRBJ2-5	TRBD1	CSVSQGWTEDYQETQYF	TGCAGCGTTTCACAGGGGTGGACAGAAGACTACCAAGAGACCCAGTACTTC
TRBV7-6	few	TRBJ1-2	NA	CASSLGGGGGYTF	TGTGCCAGCAGCTTAGGAGGGGGTGGAGGCTACACCTTC
TRBV11-2	NA	TRBJ2-7	NA	CASSSGYYYEQYF	TGTGCCAGCAGCTCGGGGTACTACTACGAGCAGTACTTC
TRBV4-3	many	TRBJ2-7	NA	CASSQAVIGSYEQYF	TGCGCCAGCAGCCAAGCGGTGATAGGTTCCTACGAGCAGTACTTC
TRBV15	once	TRBJ1-4	NA	CATSGYARTNEKLFF	TGTGCCACCAGCGGTTATGCGCGGACTAATGAAAAACTGTTTTTT